The next 29 T cell receptor beta chains were all read from a single sample in a study of regulatory T cells in long-lasting Graves disease. Through Arm-PCR of CDR3 regions and iRepertoire HTBI primers, TCR beta libraries were built. TCRdb used MiXCR to reprocess the multiplex PCR reads, holding one entry per CDR3 protein. The top ten clones hold more than 20% of a sample with fewer than 550,000 distinct CDR3 sequences, roughly 15% of them seen once. Regarding time point: newly diagnosed GD, antithyroid drugs for less than 3 months. The TCR library was prepared using RNA isolated from PBMCs. The data also belong to a second study, concerning T cells in Graves' hyperthyroidism and ophthalmopathy.

The material sequenced was peripheral blood mononuclear cells (PBMCs), taken at new diagnosis, from a patient treated with antithyroid drugs. These receptors originate from a woman between 40 and 65 years old with Graves disease.

This clonotype was seen at least ten times. This CDR3 reads CASTLSLIGNQPQHF. CDR3 in DNA: TGTGCCAGCACTTTAAGCTTAATCGGGAATCAGCCCCAGCATTTT. The chain has TRBV6-1 and TRBJ1-5, with unresolved D. Germline V CDR1 and CDR2: MNHNS, SASEGT. The CDR3 is 15 amino acids. Deletions cut 7 bases from V and 4 bases from J, with 17 bases between.

This clonotype was recorded many times. This chain links TRBV19 with TRBJ1-1; D might be TRBD1 (6 bases). The CDR3 sequence is 15 residues long. CDR1 is LNHDA and CDR2 is SQIVND in the germline V gene (reference sequence). V lost 6 bases and J lost 4, with 18 bases in between. The CDR3 loop reads CASREGGLSVTEAFF. CDR3 bases: TGTGCCAGTAGGGAGGGGGGTCTGTCAGTCACTGAAGCTTTCTTT.

This clonotype was picked up a small number of times. DNA for the CDR3: TGTGCCAGCAGCCCCCCGGGAGGGAGCTCAGACCACTACAATGAAAAACTGTTTTTT. This gives the protein CASSPPGGSSDHYNEKLFF. This sequence joins TRBV16 and TRBJ1-4; no reliable D call. The V gene's germline CDR1 is KGHSY and CDR2 FQNENV. Trimming cost V 4 bases and J 5 bases, with 26 bases left between them. The CDR3 runs to 19 residues.

This clonotype was counted ten times or more. The chain uses TRBV2 and TRBJ1-1; 9 bases are shared with TRBD1. Per germline, CDR1 SNHLY and CDR2 FYNNEI. There are 16 residues in the CDR3. V lost 7 bases, J lost 6 bases, and 15 bases stayed unmatched. The CDR3: CASKVDSGQGRSEAFF. The CDR3 nucleotides read TGTGCCAGCAAGGTGGATTCCGGACAGGGGAGATCTGAAGCTTTCTTT. Variable domain in full (rest from reference TRBV2 and TRBJ1-1): EPEVTQTPSHQVTQMGQEVILRCVPISNHLYFYWYRQILGQKVEFLVSFYNNEISEKSEIFDDQFSVERPDGSNFTLKIRSTKLEDSAMYFCASKVDSGQGRSEAFFGQGTRLTVV.

A few counts support this clonotype. The chain employs TRBV6-1 and TRBJ1-5; tentative D call: TRBD1 (5 bases). V was clipped by 5 bases and J by 7 bases, with 12 bases between them. Germline V gene lookup returns CDR1 MNHNS and CDR2 SASEGT. This CDR3 is 13 amino acids long. The CDR3 DNA reads TGTGCCAGCAGTAGGCAGTGGGGCCAGCCCCAGCATTTT. It encodes CASSRQWGQPQHF.

The chain recombines TRBV29-1 with TRBJ2-1; perhaps TRBD2 as D (5 bases). Per germline, CDR1 SQVTM and CDR2 ANQGSEA. The V end lost 5 bases, the J end lost 1 base, and 9 bases lay between the germline ends. This CDR3 is built from 13 residues. CDR3 DNA: TGCAGCGTTTCTTGGGAGTCCTACAATGAGCAGTTCTTC. It is translated as CSVSWESYNEQFF.

This clonotype has a handful of counts. V gene TRBV7-2 combines with J gene TRBJ1-2; 8 positions agree with TRBD1. This CDR3 contains 15 residues. Germline values: CDR1 SGHTA, CDR2 FQGNSA. Trimming at V came to 2 bases and at J to 0 bases, leaving 2 bases not matched to a gene. The CDR3 bases are TGTGCCAGCAGCTTAAGACAGGGGTCTAACTATGGCTACACCTTC. Its protein product is CASSLRQGSNYGYTF. The full variable domain, rest sourced from reference TRBV7-2 and TRBJ1-2, is GAGVSQSPSNKVTEKGKDVELRCDPISGHTALYWYRQSLGQGLEFLIYFQGNSAPDKSGLPSDRFSAERTGGSVSTLTIQRTQQEDSAVYLCASSLRQGSNYGYTFGSGTRLTVV.

V gene TRBV6-1 combines with J gene TRBJ2-3; D remains ambiguous. Germline V gene lookup returns CDR1 MNHNS and CDR2 SASEGT. Trimming pared 8 bases from V and 4 bases from J, leaving 7 bases between. The CDR3 covers 11 residues. DNA of the CDR3: TGTGCCAGCCGGGCTTCAGATACGCAGTATTTT. Translating gives CASRASDTQYF.

This clonotype was seen just once. The V and J genes are TRBV6-1 and TRBJ2-3; tentative D call: TRBD2 (7 bases). Germline-derived CDR1 and CDR2 are MNHNS and SASEGT. Trimming stripped 6 bases from V and 1 base from J, with 23 bases between. The CDR3 contains 18 residues. The CDR3 DNA follows: TGTGCCAGCAGCCGGGGGTCGGGGGGCTTTAGGGGCACAGATACGCAGTATTTT. This sequence encodes CASSRGSGGFRGTDTQYF.

The rearrangement links TRBV11-2 to TRBJ2-1; D might be TRBD2 (6 bases). Trimming shortened V by 4 bases and J by 10 bases, and 20 bases separated the two germline ends. The CDR3 is 15 amino acids. CDR1 is SGHAT and CDR2 is FQNNGV in the germline V gene. The CDR3 reads CASSSLAQLDQEQFF. CDR3 DNA sequence: TGTGCCAGCAGCTCTCTAGCGCAACTAGATCAGGAGCAGTTCTTC. Filled out from reference TRBV11-2 and TRBJ2-1, the complete variable domain reads EAGVAQSPRYKIIEKRQSVAFWCNPISGHATLYWYQQILGQGPKLLIQFQNNGVVDDSQLPKDRFSAERLKGVDSTLKIQPAKLEDSAVYLCASSSLAQLDQEQFFGPGTRLTVL.

This clonotype was counted ten times or more. The chain recombines TRBV12-3 or TRBV12-4 with TRBJ1-2; perhaps TRBD1 as D (5 bases). Between the trimmed V and J ends, which lost 5 bases and 6 bases, there was a span of 16 bases. This CDR3 region has 14 residues. In DNA form, the CDR3 reads TGTGCCAGCAGTCCGGGACTTGGCAGCGATGGCTACACCTTC. This translates into CASSPGLGSDGYTF.

This clonotype was observed at least ten times. The V and J genes are TRBV2 and TRBJ2-1; 14 bases agree with TRBD2. V was pared by 9 bases and J by 4 bases, with 5 bases of the junction left unmatched. The germline gives CDR1 SNHLY, CDR2 FYNNEI. This CDR3 comprises 15 residues. The DNA for the CDR3 is TGTGCCAGTGCCCGGACTAGCGGGGGGTACAATGAGCAGTTCTTC. Its translation is CASARTSGGYNEQFF. The full variable domain, in which reference TRBV2 and TRBJ2-1 provide the parts outside the CDR3, is EPEVTQTPSHQVTQMGQEVILRCVPISNHLYFYWYRQILGQKVEFLVSFYNNEISEKSEIFDDQFSVERPDGSNFTLKIRSTKLEDSAMYFCASARTSGGYNEQFFGPGTRLTVL.

The V and J genes are TRBV7-9 and TRBJ2-1; TRBD1 or TRBD2 may be the D gene (5 bases each). Looked up from germline, CDR1 is SEHNR and CDR2 is FQNEAQ (reference sequence). The V end lost 3 bases, the J end lost 9 bases, and 15 bases lay between the germline ends. The CDR3 extends over 14 amino acids. The CDR3 protein is CASSLGPGIGEQFF. CDR3 DNA sequence: TGTGCCAGCAGCTTGGGACCCGGCATTGGTGAGCAGTTCTTC.

This clonotype was recorded many times. This chain links TRBV2 with TRBJ2-5; D gene unclear. The germline CDR1 and CDR2 sequences are SNHLY and FYNNEI. This CDR3 comprises 11 residues. Trimming took 4 bases from V and 3 from J, leaving 3 bases between them. The CDR3 sequence: CASSVEETQYF. The CDR3 DNA reads as TGTGCCAGCAGTGTGGAAGAGACCCAGTACTTC. Drawing the rest from reference TRBV2 and TRBJ2-5, the complete variable domain is EPEVTQTPSHQVTQMGQEVILRCVPISNHLYFYWYRQILGQKVEFLVSFYNNEISEKSEIFDDQFSVERPDGSNFTLKIRSTKLEDSAMYFCASSVEETQYFGPGTRLLVL.

The chain recombines TRBV19 with TRBJ1-1, with D maybe TRBD1 (6 bases). Trimming took off 7 bases at V and 7 bases at J, with 13 bases between the two ends. In germline, CDR1 is LNHDA, CDR2 SQIVND (reference sequence). CDR3 size: 12 residues. CDR3 DNA: TGTGCCAGTAAAACGGCAGGGGATGAAGCTTTCTTT. Protein sequence: CASKTAGDEAFF.

The chain couples TRBV7-6 to TRBJ2-2; no definite D call. Trimming shortened V by 6 bases and J by 2 bases, and 13 bases separated the two germline ends. Germline assignment: CDR1 SGHVS and CDR2 FNYEAQ. There are 15 residues in the CDR3. The CDR3 region is CASRPNRINTGELFF. CDR3 sequence (DNA): TGTGCCAGCAGGCCCAATAGGATCAACACCGGGGAGCTGTTTTTT.

The J gene is TRBJ1-5, the V gene TRBV7-6; D might be TRBD1 (6 bases). Germline CDR1 reads SGHVS; CDR2 reads FNYEAQ. The CDR3 loop spans 15 amino acids. The germline V and J ends were trimmed by 5 bases and 2 bases, with 13 bases remaining between them. CDR3 sequence (DNA): TGTGCCAGCAGCCCCGACACAGGGCGCAATCAGCCCCAGCATTTT. Protein: CASSPDTGRNQPQHF.

In its sample, this clonotype was seen a few times. The genes are TRBV19 and TRBJ2-1; the match to TRBD2 covers 9 bases. The CDR3 sequence is 16 residues long. The V gene end was trimmed by 3 bases and the J gene end by 0 bases; junction bases not matched to a gene: 3. CDR1 and CDR2 (germline): LNHDA, SQIVND (reference sequence). The CDR3 is CASSISGGRSYNEQFF. The CDR3 bases are TGTGCCAGTAGTATTAGCGGGGGCCGCTCCTACAATGAGCAGTTCTTC. Full variable domain (rest looked up from reference TRBV19 and TRBJ2-1): DGGITQSPKYLFRKEGQNVTLSCEQNLNHDAMYWYRQDPGQGLRLIYYSQIVNDFQKGDIAEGYSVSREKKESFPLTVTSAQKNPTAFYLCASSISGGRSYNEQFFGPGTRLTVL.

To note about this clonotype: One end of the junction does not line up with germline, which may come from a read error. The chain recombines TRBV30 with TRBJ2-3, with 9 bases fitting TRBD2. The CDR3 length is 15 residues. CDR1 GTSNPN and CDR2 SVGIG come from the germline V gene (reference sequence). This chain's CDR3 is CAWSRGLASTDTQYF. CDR3 DNA sequence: TGTGCCTGGAGCCGGGGACTAGCTAGCACAGATACGCAGTACTTT.

This clonotype was picked up many times. This chain connects TRBV5-1 to TRBJ1-2; no clear D. Germline V CDR1 and CDR2: SGHRS, YFSETQ. The CDR3 consists of 13 residues. Trimming removed 0 bases at V and 7 bases at J, with 10 bases between. DNA of the CDR3: TGCGCCAGCAGCTTGGACAGCCAGGTTGGCTACACCTTC. Translated: CASSLDSQVGYTF.

With respect to this clonotype: Possible read error: a much larger clone is one base away. The chain uses TRBV20-1 and TRBJ1-3; 10 nucleotides match TRBD1. Per germline, CDR1 DFQATT and CDR2 SNEGSKA (reference sequence). This CDR3 spans 20 amino acids. For the CDR3, the DNA is TGCAATGCTAGACCCTTACTCCCGGGACAGGGGAGCAGCTCTGGAAACACCATATATTTT. As protein: CNARPLLPGQGSSSGNTIYF.

This clonotype was observed many times. The gene calls are TRBV6-1 and TRBJ1-5; D unresolved. Germline loops: CDR1 MNHNS, CDR2 SASEGT. V lost 5 bases and J lost 1, with 6 bases in between. This CDR3 is built from 13 residues. CDR3: CASSRESNQPQHF. In DNA, the CDR3 is TGTGCCAGCAGTCGTGAAAGCAATCAGCCCCAGCATTTT.

This clonotype appeared a few times. This chain joins TRBV7-2 and TRBJ2-1, with TRBD2 matching 9 bases. The CDR3 has 15 amino acids. The V gene's germline CDR1 is SGHTA and CDR2 FQGNSA. J gave up 8 bases and V 5 bases, and 10 bases lay outside the gene matches. The CDR3: CASSLSAGGQDEQFF. Here the CDR3 DNA reads TGTGCCAGCAGCCTCTCAGCGGGGGGTCAGGATGAGCAGTTCTTC.

The chain employs TRBV4-1 and TRBJ1-6; D is possibly TRBD1 (5 bases). The V gene's germline CDR1 is MGHRA and CDR2 YSYEKL. The CDR3 has 16 residues. V lost 0 bases and J 6 bases, leaving 12 bases between the germline ends. CDR3 sequence (DNA): TGCGCCAGCAGCCAAGATGGGGGACCCGTTAATTCACCCCTCCACTTT. This gives the protein CASSQDGGPVNSPLHF.

This clonotype was counted ten times or more. The V call is TRBV18, the J call TRBJ1-1; the D is unclear. Germline lookup yields CDR1 KGHSH and CDR2 LQKENI. This CDR3 has 14 amino acids. Trimming left V 2 bases short and J 0 bases short, with 7 bases between. This chain's CDR3 is CASSPVGVNTEAFF. The CDR3 DNA reads TGTGCCAGCTCACCAGTTGGTGTGAACACTGAAGCTTTCTTT.

This clonotype was recorded at least ten times. This chain connects TRBV30 to TRBJ1-6, with D possibly matching TRBD1 (5 bases). Per the germline V gene, CDR1 is GTSNPN and CDR2 is SVGIG (reference sequence). CDR3 length: 13 amino acids. The V and J ends lost 1 base and 5 bases respectively, with 6 bases between them. CDR3 region: CAWSETDNSPLHF. For the CDR3, the DNA is TGTGCCTGGAGTGAGACAGATAATTCACCCCTCCACTTT.

In the case of this clonotype: A read error may produce the germline difference seen at one junction end. The V gene is TRBV7-3, the J gene TRBJ2-7; D unclear. Looked up from germline, CDR1 is SGHTA and CDR2 is FQGTGA. This CDR3 has 13 amino acids. In DNA, the CDR3 is TGCGCCAGCAGCCAGCAGCCAGGCTACGAGCAGTACTTC. Translation gives CASSQQPGYEQYF.

This clonotype came up many times. The CDR3 nucleotides read TGCAGTGCCACTGGACGCAGCTCCTACGAGCAGTACTTC. It yields the protein CSATGRSSYEQYF. The chain is built from TRBV20-1 and TRBJ2-7; no firm D call. CDR1 is DFQATT and CDR2 is SNEGSKA in the germline V gene (reference sequence). Trimming pared 6 bases from V and 0 bases from J, leaving 12 bases between. The CDR3 runs to 13 residues.

The chain employs TRBV12-3 or TRBV12-4 and TRBJ2-3, with 12 bases that match TRBD1. The end of the DNA fits TRBJ2-5 better, so the J call may be wrong. There are 16 residues in the CDR3. CDR3 residues: CASSQGTGGLGETQYF. CDR3 in DNA: TGTGCCAGCAGCCAGGGGACAGGGGGCCTAGGGGAGACCCAGTACTTC.